This T cell receptor beta chain was profiled in a study of blood T cells in healthy people across ages (dated by TCRdb to the mid-2010s). Broadly, across the study: In model experiments, template switching captured about one uniquely barcoded TCR beta cDNA molecule for every two T cells. The study analyzed two additional independent replicas of 1 million unique cDNA reads from the same blood draw for two donors, one aged 18 to 29 and one aged 80 or older. Donors of different ages were randomly distributed across sequencing lanes to avoid experimental bias. To track age-related changes in TCR beta repertoire diversity, the study relied on deep sequencing normalized with unique cDNA molecular identifiers. Donors were grouped into four age groups: young (average about 15 years), middle-aged (39), aged (around 56) and long-lived (over 80). The investigation overall reported the following: Because the CMV infection status of the donors was unknown, age-related changes in expanded clonotypes may potentially have been confounded. Total diversity estimates from one million sequenced T cells were considered lower bounds and underestimates. Compared with the aged group, the long-lived group had more naive CD4+ T cells, fewer expanded clones and increased TCR diversity, suggesting age selection. Conclusive comparison of naive and antigen-experienced compartments was prevented by the profiling of bulk unsorted PBMCs. Observed TCR beta diversity per million T cells fell roughly linearly with age, and a significant reduction was already apparent by age roughly 40. The percentage of naive T cells measured by flow cytometry correlated strongly with observed TCR beta diversity.

Regarding this clonotype: The target of this receptor is not known. No quality values exist for individual bases; no much larger clone is one base distant.

V was cut back by 7 bases and J by 1 base, leaving a gap of 17 bases between them. The CDR3 measures 15 amino acids from cysteine to phenylalanine. Of the read, only the CDR3 DNA is kept; its 45 bases are in frame from base 1. Library creation used 5' RACE. Data came from an Illumina HiSeq 2500. A second roughly 6 to 12 cycle PCR used a sample-barcoded 5' primer and a J-beta primer mix. A template-switch 5' adaptor carrying 12 random nucleotides introduced a unique molecular identifier onto each TCR beta cDNA molecule. Each sample yielded at least 3 million CDR3-containing paired-end reads. First-strand cDNA synthesis was performed from all RNA using the Mint cDNA synthesis kit, with priming by a TRBC-specific oligonucleotide. All cDNA was treated with uracil-DNA glycosylase and then went through a first 18-cycle PCR with the universal primers M1SS and BC2_uni_R. The source study handled its data this way. For normalization, 1 million high-quality reads were randomly selected from each sample, with every read carrying a distinct molecular identifier. Reads sharing molecular identifiers were discarded rather than binned into consensus sequences. MiTCR, run with a Q25 quality threshold and the strictest error-elimination algorithm, handled CDR3 identification, clonotype clustering and error correction. A nonparametric unseen species model with Euler transformation was used to estimate lower-bound total TCR beta diversity. In-frame beta chains were kept once TCRdb had trimmed the public reads at Q25 with fastp and called clones with MiXCR. Every CDR3 protein is listed once, alongside the most common genes and DNA of its rows. These V and J calls derive from TCRdb rather than the authors' analysis. In this sample the table shows about 1.6 million distinct CDR3 sequences, around 35% of which occur a single time. Approximately 10% of the sample is taken by the ten largest.

Systemically healthy Caucasian individuals from Russia, 39 in total and aged about 6 to 100 years, were included as donors. Each donor gave around 9.9 milliliters of peripheral blood, collected into EDTA-treated Vacutainer tubes. Ficoll-Paque density-gradient centrifugation was used to isolate PBMCs, with at least 7 million per sample. Total RNA was extracted from PBMCs with Trizol reagent, with at least 5 micrograms obtained per sample. For every donor, flow cytometry on a PBMC aliquot measured the percentage of naive CD45RAhigh/CD27high T cells. The chain was built from TRBV12-3 or TRBV12-4 and TRBJ2-7, with no confidently assigned D gene. The receptor was derived from a woman aged 30 to 39 in good health. Input material: blood. The nucleotide sequence is given as TGTGCCAGCACTCTAACTGCGGTTAATTCCTACGAGCAGTACTTC. Its translation reads: CASTLTAVNSYEQYF.